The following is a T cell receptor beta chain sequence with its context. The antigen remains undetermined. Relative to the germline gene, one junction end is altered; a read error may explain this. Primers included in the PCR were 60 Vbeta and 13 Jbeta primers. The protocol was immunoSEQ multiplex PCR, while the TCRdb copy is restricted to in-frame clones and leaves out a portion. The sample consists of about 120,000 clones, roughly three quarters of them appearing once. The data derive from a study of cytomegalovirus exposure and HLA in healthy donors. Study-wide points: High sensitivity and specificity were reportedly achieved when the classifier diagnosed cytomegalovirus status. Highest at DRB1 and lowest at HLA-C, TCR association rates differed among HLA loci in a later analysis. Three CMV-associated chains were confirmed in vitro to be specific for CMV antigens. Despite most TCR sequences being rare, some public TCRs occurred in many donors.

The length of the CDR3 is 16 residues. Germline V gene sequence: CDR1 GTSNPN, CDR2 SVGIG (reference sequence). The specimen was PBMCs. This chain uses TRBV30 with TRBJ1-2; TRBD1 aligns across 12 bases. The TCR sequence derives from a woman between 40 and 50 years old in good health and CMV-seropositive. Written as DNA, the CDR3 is TGTGCCTGGAGTATTCCCGGGACAGGGGGCAGCCATGGCTACCCCTTC. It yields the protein CAWSIPGTGGSHGYPF. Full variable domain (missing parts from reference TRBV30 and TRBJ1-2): SQTIHQWPATLVQPVGSPLSLECTVEGTSNPNLYWYRQAAGRGLQLLFYSVGIGQISSEVPQNLSASRPQDRQFILSSKKLLLSDSGFYLCAWSIPGTGGSHGYPFGSGTRLTVV.